The T cell receptor (beta chain) under discussion was sequenced for a study of CD8+CD57+ T cells in acquired aplastic anemia. Using genomic DNA as the template, TCR beta VDJ and CDR3 profiling was carried out. TCRdb used MiXCR to reprocess the reads, holding one entry per CDR3 protein. The sample has around 80,000 distinct CDR3 sequences, roughly two thirds seen once. To note about this clonotype: The antigen remains unidentified. At one of its ends the junction is not consistent with the germline gene, which may arise from a read error.

Study results and limitations: Common to patients and controls were about 31 CD8+ CDR3 sequences.

Flow cytometry had shown expanded CD8+CD57+ cells in the patients chosen for sequencing. The CDR3 totals 14 residues. The germline CDR1 and CDR2 sequences are MNHNS and SASEGT. The origin of this receptor is a human donor with aplastic anemia. The genes are TRBV6-1 and TRBJ2-3, with D perhaps matching TRBD2 (5 bases). Input material: sorted CD4+, CD8+, or CD8+CD57+ T cells (not recorded which) from PBMCs. CDR3 amino acids: CAISEGLAPDTQYF. CDR3 DNA: TGTGCCATCAGTGAAGGGCTAGCCCCAGATACGCAGTATTTT.